This T cell receptor (beta chain) is from a study of blood T cell repertoires in COVID-19. About the study: The study drew acute and convalescent COVID-19 samples from the United States, Italy and Spain. PBMCs, B-cell-depleted T cells, or T cells were the source of the cDNA or gDNA that made up the material.

Authors' data handling: Estimation of nucleated cell counts was performed using reference gene primer amplification. Only in-frame clones appear in the TCRdb table, and some are missing; sequencing was by immunoSEQ multiplex PCR. V and J calls and clone size follow that table, whereas D and trimming were derived from the DNA. The sample yields 200,000 to 300,000 clones, about 86% seen once. The CDR3 extends over 16 amino acids. The V end lost 8 bases, the J end lost 7 bases, and 27 bases lay between the germline ends. The V gene's germline CDR1 is MNHEY and CDR2 SMNVEV (reference sequence). This chain connects TRBV27 to TRBJ2-7; tentatively, D is TRBD1 (5 bases). The clonotype was recovered from a woman in her thirties who had recovered from COVID-19. What was sequenced was peripheral blood. The CDR3 region is CASSSRAHVEIWEQYF. In DNA form, the CDR3 reads TGTGCCAGCTCTTCCAGGGCACACGTCGAGATATGGGAGCAGTACTTC.